The rows below give T cell receptor beta chains drawn from one sample of a study of regulatory T cells in long-lasting Graves disease. TCRdb fed the multiplex PCR reads into MiXCR, producing one record per CDR3 protein. The repertoire consists of under 450,000 distinct CDR3 sequences, with roughly 12% occurring once and the leading ten covering about 20%. A further study also used this sample, focusing on T cells in Graves' hyperthyroidism and ophthalmopathy.

This sample comprised peripheral blood mononuclear cells (PBMCs), obtained at new diagnosis, from a patient treated with antithyroid drugs. The receptors shown here come from a woman aged 18 to 35 with Graves disease. The CDR3 runs from the conserved cysteine through the conserved F or W. Each record gives: clone size, D gene, J gene, CDR3 length, V gene, CDR3 DNA, CDR3 protein. D genes are given only for firm matches. Clone size, where shown, is once, few, many, or a class for clones that have expanded.

size: -; D: TRBD2; J: TRBJ2-1; length: 17; V: TRBV20-1; DNA: TGCAGTGCTAGAGATCCTGGGGGCGGGAGGGCCTGGAATGAGCAGTTCTTC; CDR3: CSARDPGGGRAWNEQFF
size: many; D: -; J: TRBJ1-2; length: 12; V: TRBV20-1; DNA: TGCAGTGCTAGAGAACCCGTGTATGGCTACACCTTC; CDR3: CSAREPVYGYTF
size: many; D: -; J: TRBJ2-7; length: 12; V: TRBV20-1; DNA: TGCAGTGCTAATAGGTTCGCCTACGAGCAGTACTTC; CDR3: CSANRFAYEQYF
size: many; D: -; J: TRBJ2-7; length: 14; V: TRBV2; DNA: TGTGCCAGCAGTGAGTCTTTGGGGACCTCCGAGCAGTACTTC; CDR3: CASSESLGTSEQYF
size: many; D: TRBD1; J: TRBJ1-2; length: 12; V: TRBV10-3; DNA: TGTGCCACCCAGACAGGGGCCTATGGCTACACCTTC; CDR3: CATQTGAYGYTF
size: few; D: TRBD1; J: TRBJ1-2; length: 16; V: TRBV7-2; DNA: TGTGCCAGCAGCAGACCACCGGGACAGGGGACTATCCGCTACACCTTC; CDR3: CASSRPPGQGTIRYTF
size: many; D: -; J: TRBJ2-3; length: 16; V: TRBV7-2; DNA: TGTGCCAGCAGCGAGTTTGGCGAGGGGGTTAGAGATACGCAGTATTTT; CDR3: CASSEFGEGVRDTQYF
size: few; D: -; J: TRBJ1-5; length: 15; V: TRBV6-5; DNA: TGTGCCGGCAGTTACTCTCCCCAGGGCAGTCAGCCCCAGCATTTT; CDR3: CAGSYSPQGSQPQHF
size: many; D: TRBD1; J: TRBJ2-4; length: 18; V: TRBV28; DNA: TGTGCCAGCAGTCAACGCCGACGGGACAGAGTAGCCAAAAACATTCAGTACTTC; CDR3: CASSQRRRDRVAKNIQYF
size: few; D: -; J: TRBJ2-3; length: 13; V: TRBV12-3/TRBV12-4; DNA: TGTGCCAGCAGTTTGGCTACAACAGATACGCAGTATTTT; CDR3: CASSLATTDTQYF
size: many; D: -; J: TRBJ2-7; length: 14; V: TRBV7-6; DNA: TGTGCCAGCAGCTTAGCTTGGGGGTCCTACGAGCAGTACTTC; CDR3: CASSLAWGSYEQYF
size: many; D: TRBD2; J: TRBJ2-1; length: 21; V: TRBV12-3/TRBV12-4; DNA: TGTGCCAGCAGGCGAGCTCCCGGGAGGGCAACTAGCGGGAGGTCCTACAATGAGCAGTTCTTC; CDR3: CASRRAPGRATSGRSYNEQFF
size: many; D: TRBD2; J: TRBJ2-7; length: 15; V: TRBV28; DNA: TGTGCCAGCAGCCGGACTAGCGAGCCATCCTACGAGCAGTACTTC; CDR3: CASSRTSEPSYEQYF
size: many; D: -; J: TRBJ1-2; length: 16; V: TRBV7-2; DNA: TGTGCCAGCAGCCCATCGGGGTGGGGAGGTAACTATGGCTACACCTTC; CDR3: CASSPSGWGGNYGYTF
size: many; D: TRBD1; J: TRBJ1-1; length: 18; V: TRBV20-1; DNA: TGCAGTGCTTCGCCCCCTTGGGGGACAGACTATGAGTACACTGAAGCTTTCTTT; CDR3: CSASPPWGTDYEYTEAFF
size: -; D: -; J: TRBJ2-1; length: 15; V: TRBV11-2; DNA: TGTGCCAGCGGCGTTGCTCCGGGCCCCGAAAATGAGCAGTTCTTC; CDR3: CASGVAPGPENEQFF
size: -; D: -; J: TRBJ2-1; length: 13; V: TRBV7-2; DNA: TGTGCCAGCAGCCCCGACGGGCCGCGAGGAAAGTTCTTC; CDR3: CASSPDGPRGKFF
size: -; D: -; J: TRBJ1-2; length: 15; V: TRBV20-1; DNA: TGCAGTGCCTATCGGGGGGGTTGGAGCAACTATGGCTACACCTTC; CDR3: CSAYRGGWSNYGYTF
size: -; D: TRBD2; J: TRBJ2-1; length: 17; V: TRBV6-2/TRBV6-3; DNA: TGTGCCAGCAGTTACCCCGGGACTAGCGGGGGGGGTGATGAGCAGTTCTTC; CDR3: CASSYPGTSGGGDEQFF
size: many; D: -; J: TRBJ2-1; length: 14; V: TRBV9; DNA: TGTGCCAGCAGCGGACCGGAAAACTACAATGAGCAGTTCTTC; CDR3: CASSGPENYNEQFF
size: many; D: -; J: TRBJ1-2; length: 14; V: TRBV29-1; DNA: TGCAGCGTTGAAGGTGGTCAGGGCCAGTATGGCTACACCTTC; CDR3: CSVEGGQGQYGYTF
size: few; D: -; J: TRBJ2-7; length: 14; V: TRBV27; DNA: TGTGCCAGCAATTTAAGGGGGTTCGTACGCGAGCAGTACTTC; CDR3: CASNLRGFVREQYF
size: many; D: -; J: TRBJ2-5; length: 13; V: TRBV7-3; DNA: TGTGCCAGCAGTAGCCAGGGTGGAGGCGCCCAGTACTTC; CDR3: CASSSQGGGAQYF
size: many; D: -; J: TRBJ1-6; length: 15; V: TRBV12-3/TRBV12-4; DNA: TGTGCCAGCAGGGTTCCGGGACAAGATAATTCACCCCTCCACTTT; CDR3: CASRVPGQDNSPLHF
size: many; D: TRBD1; J: TRBJ2-5; length: 16; V: TRBV12-3/TRBV12-4; DNA: TGTGCCAGCAGTTTAAGTGGGGGACAGGGGGGAGAGACCCAGTACTTC; CDR3: CASSLSGGQGGETQYF
size: many; D: -; J: TRBJ2-1; length: 14; V: TRBV5-1; DNA: TGCGCCAGCAGCTTGGCTGGCAGGGGAGAAGAGCAGTTCTTC; CDR3: CASSLAGRGEEQFF
size: many; D: TRBD2; J: TRBJ2-5; length: 15; V: TRBV10-3; DNA: TGTGCCATCAGTGAGGGGACTAGCGGGACGGGGACCCAGTACTTC; CDR3: CAISEGTSGTGTQYF
size: many; D: TRBD2; J: TRBJ2-7; length: 14; V: TRBV14; DNA: TGTGCCAGCCGTCCTAGCGGGAGCTCCTACGAGCAGTACTTC; CDR3: CASRPSGSSYEQYF
size: -; D: -; J: TRBJ2-1; length: 16; V: TRBV7-9; DNA: TGTGCCAGCAGCTTAGGAAGGGGGGTGACCTACAATGAGCAGTTCTTC; CDR3: CASSLGRGVTYNEQFF
size: many; D: -; J: TRBJ2-7; length: 11; V: TRBV28; DNA: TGTGCCAGCAGTATCTCCTACGAGCAGTACTTC; CDR3: CASSISYEQYF
size: few; D: TRBD2; J: TRBJ2-1; length: 19; V: TRBV10-3; DNA: TGTGCCGCCGGGGGACTAGCGGGGGGGCCTACTAGCTCCTACAATGAGCAGTTCTTC; CDR3: CAAGGLAGGPTSSYNEQFF
size: -; D: TRBD1; J: TRBJ2-5; length: 17; V: TRBV14; DNA: TGTGCCAGCAGCCAAGATCATCCAGGGGGCCTTGAAGAGACCCAGTACTTC; CDR3: CASSQDHPGGLEETQYF
size: many; D: -; J: TRBJ1-1; length: 14; V: TRBV11-2; DNA: TGCGCCAGCAGCCAAGCGGCGGAGAACACTGAAGCTTTCTTT; CDR3: CASSQAAENTEAFF
size: many; D: TRBD1; J: TRBJ1-1; length: 13; V: TRBV7-3; DNA: TGTGCCAGCAGCCACCAAGGGGGCTCTGAAGCTTTCTTT; CDR3: CASSHQGGSEAFF
size: few; D: TRBD1; J: TRBJ2-5; length: 16; V: TRBV7-9; DNA: TGTGCCAGCAGCTTAGGATTTCCAGGGGGCACGGAGACCCAGTACTTC; CDR3: CASSLGFPGGTETQYF
size: many; D: TRBD1; J: TRBJ2-1; length: 16; V: TRBV7-8; DNA: TGTGCCAGCAGCTTAAGGTTGGGACAGGGATCGGATGAGCAGTTCTTC; CDR3: CASSLRLGQGSDEQFF
size: few; D: -; J: TRBJ1-5; length: 14; V: TRBV27; DNA: TGTGCCAGCGGACCTTTAACAGGGATTCAGCCCCAGCATTTT; CDR3: CASGPLTGIQPQHF
size: few; D: -; J: TRBJ1-2; length: 14; V: TRBV27; DNA: TGTGCCAGCAGTTTACGGGCGGCCTTCTATGGCTACACCTTC; CDR3: CASSLRAAFYGYTF
size: few; D: TRBD2; J: TRBJ2-1; length: 15; V: TRBV20-1; DNA: TGCAGTGCAAACATAGCGGGAGGGCTTGAGAATGAGCAGTTCTTC; CDR3: CSANIAGGLENEQFF
size: few; D: TRBD2; J: TRBJ2-2; length: 16; V: TRBV9; DNA: TGTGCCAGCAACTTGGGGAGCGGGGGGTACACCGGGGAGCTGTTTTTT; CDR3: CASNLGSGGYTGELFF
size: many; D: -; J: TRBJ1-4; length: 13; V: TRBV28; DNA: TGTGCCATCAACAGGGAAGCGGATGAAAAACTGTTTTTT; CDR3: CAINREADEKLFF
size: many; D: -; J: TRBJ1-1; length: 16; V: TRBV12-3/TRBV12-4; DNA: TGTGCCAGCACACATCAAGGAGGGGGTTTGAACACTGAAGCTTTCTTT; CDR3: CASTHQGGGLNTEAFF
size: many; D: -; J: TRBJ1-4; length: 13; V: TRBV28; DNA: TGTGCCACCGTGGACAGTCCTAATGAAAAACTGTTTTTT; CDR3: CATVDSPNEKLFF
size: many; D: -; J: TRBJ1-2; length: 17; V: TRBV30; DNA: TGTGCCTGGAGAAGCGGAGGTTCTGTGCCTCCGGTCTATGGCTACACCTTC; CDR3: CAWRSGGSVPPVYGYTF
size: many; D: -; J: TRBJ2-2; length: 14; V: TRBV12-3/TRBV12-4; DNA: TGTGCCAGCAGGTACTGGTGGGACACCGGGGAGCTGTTTTTT; CDR3: CASRYWWDTGELFF
size: many; D: -; J: TRBJ1-3; length: 13; V: TRBV27; DNA: TGTGCCAGCAGTTTAACGGCCGGAAACACCATATATTTT; CDR3: CASSLTAGNTIYF
size: many; D: TRBD1; J: TRBJ2-7; length: 14; V: TRBV28; DNA: TGTGCCAGCAGTCGGACAGGGGGCGGCTACGAGCAGTACTTC; CDR3: CASSRTGGGYEQYF
size: many; D: TRBD2; J: TRBJ2-2; length: 15; V: TRBV12-3/TRBV12-4; DNA: TGTGCCAGCAGTCACAGCGGGAGCAACACCGGGGAGCTGTTTTTT; CDR3: CASSHSGSNTGELFF
size: few; D: -; J: TRBJ1-1; length: 13; V: TRBV27; DNA: TGTGCCAGCAGCCATCTACAGGGAGTTGAAGCTTTCTTT; CDR3: CASSHLQGVEAFF
size: many; D: -; J: TRBJ1-2; length: 15; V: TRBV6-2/TRBV6-3; DNA: TGTGCCAGCAGTTACCACAAGGGAGGAGCCGATGGCTACACCTTC; CDR3: CASSYHKGGADGYTF
size: many; D: -; J: TRBJ2-7; length: 13; V: TRBV20-1; DNA: TGCAGCCCAATGGAAAGGAGCTCCTACGAGCAGTACTTC; CDR3: CSPMERSSYEQYF
size: few; D: -; J: TRBJ2-7; length: 12; V: TRBV5-6; DNA: TGTGCCAGCAGCTTCGGGGTTGGCGAGCAGTACTTC; CDR3: CASSFGVGEQYF
size: -; D: -; J: TRBJ2-3; length: 13; V: TRBV20-1; DNA: TGCAGTGCGTTGGACCGATTCACAGATACGCAGTATTTT; CDR3: CSALDRFTDTQYF
size: -; D: -; J: TRBJ2-3; length: 12; V: TRBV14; DNA: TGTGCCAGCAGCCAAGCCTGGGATACGCAGTATTTT; CDR3: CASSQAWDTQYF
size: -; D: TRBD1; J: TRBJ1-2; length: 12; V: TRBV12-3/TRBV12-4; DNA: TGTGCCAGCACCCAGGGGGCCCCTGGCTACACCTTC; CDR3: CASTQGAPGYTF